The 7 T cell receptor beta chains below all came from one sample that was sequenced in a study of blood T cell repertoires in COVID-19. Profiled with immunoSEQ multiplex PCR; TCRdb holds only in-frame clones, not every one. The sample contains fewer than 110,000 clones, around 89% of which appear only once. The sequenced material came from peripheral blood. The receptors come from a man in his fifties or sixties with active or convalescent COVID-19.

V usage is TRBV28 and J usage is TRBJ2-5; 14 nucleotides match TRBD2. CDR3 length: 17 amino acids. The J segment lost 0 bases and the V segment lost 5 bases, leaving 5 bases of the junction unmatched. Germline values: CDR1 MDHEN, CDR2 SYDVKM. The CDR3 DNA sequence: TGTGCCAGCAGTCGGACTAGCGGGAGGCCCTACCAAGAGACCCAGTACTTC. It is translated as CASSRTSGRPYQETQYF.

The chain is built from TRBV24-1 and TRBJ2-1, with 8 bases lining up with TRBD1. Trimming took 4 bases from V and 8 from J; bases not matched to a gene: 12. The CDR3 contains 16 residues. Looked up from germline, CDR1 is KGHDR and CDR2 is SFDVKD. The CDR3 sequence: CATSDSSEDRDDEQFF. Written as DNA, the CDR3 is TGTGCCACCAGTGACTCCTCCGAGGACAGGGACGATGAGCAGTTCTTC.

The chain employs TRBV7-9 and TRBJ1-2; possibly TRBD1 for D (5 bases). This CDR3 contains 13 residues. Between the trimmed V and J ends, which lost 0 bases and 8 bases, there was a span of 10 bases. Germline CDR1 is SEHNR and CDR2 is FQNEAQ (reference sequence). The CDR3 sequence: CASSLAGPAGYTF. The CDR3 bases are TGTGCCAGCAGCTTAGCGGGGCCGGCCGGCTACACCTTC.

This clone has a single count. The chain is built from TRBV6-2 or TRBV6-3 and TRBJ2-7; 10 bases align to TRBD2. CDR3 length equals 15 residues. Germline-derived CDR1 and CDR2 are MNHEY and SVGEGT. The J segment lost 2 bases and the V segment lost 2 bases, leaving 3 bases of the junction unmatched. CDR3 residues: CASSYGTSDPYEQYF. Written as DNA, the CDR3 is TGTGCCAGCAGTTACGGGACTAGCGACCCCTACGAGCAGTACTTC.

V is TRBV19 and J is TRBJ1-5, with 7 bases lining up with TRBD1. The trim removed 3 bases at V and 1 base at J, leaving 6 bases unmatched. The CDR3 length is 16 residues. Looked up from germline, CDR1 is LNHDA and CDR2 is SQIVND (reference sequence). As DNA, the CDR3 is TGTGCCAGTAGTATCGTTGGAGGGGGCAGCAATCAGCCCCAGCATTTT. It encodes CASSIVGGGSNQPQHF.

The rearrangement uses TRBV29-1 and TRBJ1-2; the D is unclear. Germline V gene lookup returns CDR1 SQVTM and CDR2 ANQGSEA. With 7 bases removed from V and 1 base from J, the gap between germline ends came to 7 bases. The CDR3 spans 11 residues. The CDR3 region is CSAGFNYGYTF. CDR3 bases: TGCAGCGCCGGGTTTAACTATGGCTACACCTTC.

V is TRBV2 and J is TRBJ2-1; D remains unclear. The germline gives CDR1 SNHLY, CDR2 FYNNEI. With 4 bases removed from V and 5 bases from J, the gap between germline ends came to 15 bases. This CDR3 has 15 amino acids. CDR3 coding DNA: TGTGCCAGCAGTGTGGAGTCCGGCTGGGACAATGAGCAGTTCTTC. This sequence encodes CASSVESGWDNEQFF.